This T cell receptor (beta chain) is from a study of T cell clonality in common variable immunodeficiency. This clone was counted at least ten times. Its specificity is not known. The read halts 3 residues ahead of the CDR3 end, with the missing end drawn from the germline J gene. Control and CVID samples contributed equal amounts of genomic DNA. Sequenced by immunoSEQ multiplex PCR; TCRdb stores in-frame clones only, minus some. The repertoire consists of tens of thousands of clones, none detected only once. The CDR3 is 17 residues long. The V gene end was trimmed by 2 bases and the J gene end by 6 bases; junction bases not matched to a gene: 10. Per germline, CDR1 KGHSH and CDR2 LQKENI. Whole-study findings and limits: Compared with healthy controls, CVID subjects showed increased TCRbeta clonality, mostly in about a third. Fewer TCRbeta clones were shared among CVID subjects than controls. In common variable immunodeficiency, TCR beta chains reportedly carried fewer deletions and N-nucleotide insertions.

This chain links TRBV18 with TRBJ2-1; 10 nucleotides line up with TRBD2. The TCR was taken from a person aged 18-69 years in good health. Material for sequencing was peripheral blood mononuclear cells. The sequenced part of the CDR3 DNA is TGTGCCAGCTCACCAACCAAACTAGCGGGGAAGCCCAATGAG. Its protein is CASSPTKLAGKPNE. The entire CDR3 protein is CASSPTKLAGKPNEQFF. Filled out from reference TRBV18 and TRBJ2-1, the complete variable domain reads NAGVMQNPRHLVRRRGQEARLRCSPMKGHSHVYWYRQLPEEGLKFMVYLQKENIIDESGMPKERFSAEFPKEGPSILRIQQVVRGDSAAYFCASSPTKLAGKPNEQFFGPGTRLTVL.